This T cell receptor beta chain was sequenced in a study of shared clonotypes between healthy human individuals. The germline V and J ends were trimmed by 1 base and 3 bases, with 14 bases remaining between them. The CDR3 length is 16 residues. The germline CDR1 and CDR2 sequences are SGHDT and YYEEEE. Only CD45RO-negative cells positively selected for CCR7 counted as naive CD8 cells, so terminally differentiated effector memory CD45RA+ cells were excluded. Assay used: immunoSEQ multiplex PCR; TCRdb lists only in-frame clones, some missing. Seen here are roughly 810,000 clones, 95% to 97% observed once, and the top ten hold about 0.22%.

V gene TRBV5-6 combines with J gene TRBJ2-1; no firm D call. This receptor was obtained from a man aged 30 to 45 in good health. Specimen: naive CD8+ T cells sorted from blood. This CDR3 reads CASSLYNSPHYNEQFF. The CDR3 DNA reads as TGTGCCAGCAGCTTGTACAACAGTCCCCACTACAATGAGCAGTTCTTC.